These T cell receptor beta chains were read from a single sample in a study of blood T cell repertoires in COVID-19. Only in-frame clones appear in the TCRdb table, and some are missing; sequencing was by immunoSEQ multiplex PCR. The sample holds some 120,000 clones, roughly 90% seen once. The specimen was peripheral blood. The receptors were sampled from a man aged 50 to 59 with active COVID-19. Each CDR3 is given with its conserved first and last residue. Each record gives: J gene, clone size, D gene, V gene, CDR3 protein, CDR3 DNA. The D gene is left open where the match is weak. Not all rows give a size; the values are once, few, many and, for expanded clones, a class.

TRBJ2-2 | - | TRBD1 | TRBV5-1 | CASSLGQGLANGELFF | TGCGCCAGCAGCTTGGGACAGGGATTGGCTAACGGGGAGCTGTTTTTT
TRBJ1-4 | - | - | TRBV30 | CAWSEGHEKLFF | TGTGCCTGGAGTGAGGGGCATGAAAAACTGTTTTTT
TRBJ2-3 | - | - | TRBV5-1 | CASSRDTAQTTQYF | TGCGCCAGCAGTCGCGACACAGCCCAGACTACGCAGTATTTT
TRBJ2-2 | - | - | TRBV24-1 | CATSVPGVGELFF | TGTGCCACCAGTGTCCCTGGAGTTGGGGAGCTGTTTTTT
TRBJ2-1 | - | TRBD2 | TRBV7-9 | CASSFAGTSGSSNEQFF | TGTGCCAGCAGCTTCGCCGGGACTAGCGGGAGTAGCAATGAGCAGTTCTTC
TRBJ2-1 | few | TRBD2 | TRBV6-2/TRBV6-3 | CASSPLHIQAGVHNEQFF | TGTGCCAGCAGCCCCCTGCACATTCAGGCGGGAGTTCACAATGAGCAGTTCTTC
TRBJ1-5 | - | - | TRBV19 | CASSITTARLQPQHF | TGTGCCAGTAGTATAACGACAGCCCGTCTTCAGCCCCAGCATTTT
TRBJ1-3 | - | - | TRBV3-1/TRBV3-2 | CASSQAQAASGIYF | TGTGCCAGCAGCCAAGCACAGGCTGCATCTGGGATATATTTT
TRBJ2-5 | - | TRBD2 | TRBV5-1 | CASSLGTSGSLEETQYF | TGCGCCAGCAGCTTAGGGACTAGCGGGAGTTTGGAGGAGACCCAGTACTTC
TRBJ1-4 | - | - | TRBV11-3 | CASSTGTPHEKLFF | TGTGCCAGCAGCACCGGGACACCTCATGAAAAACTGTTTTTT
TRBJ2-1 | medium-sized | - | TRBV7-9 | CASSLARANEQFF | TGTGCCAGCAGCTTAGCCAGGGCAAATGAGCAGTTCTTC
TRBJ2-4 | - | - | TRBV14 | CASSRGFTGAGGIQYF | TGTGCCAGCAGCCGGGGGTTCACAGGGGCCGGGGGCATTCAGTACTTC
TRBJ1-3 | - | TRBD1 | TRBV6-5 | CASRLGQSGNTIYF | TGTGCCAGCAGACTGGGACAGTCTGGAAACACCATATATTTT
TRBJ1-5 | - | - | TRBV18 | CASSPELDQPQHF | TGTGCCAGCTCACCCGAGTTGGATCAGCCCCAGCATTTT
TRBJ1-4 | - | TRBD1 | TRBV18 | CASSPRDLGQGTATNEKLFF | TGTGCCAGCTCACCAAGGGACCTAGGACAGGGTACAGCAACTAATGAAAAACTGTTTTTT
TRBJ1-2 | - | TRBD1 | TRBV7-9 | CASSLQGADYGYTF | TGTGCCAGCAGCCTGCAGGGGGCCGACTATGGCTACACCTTC
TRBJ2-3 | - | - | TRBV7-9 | CASSLQGSTDTQYF | TGTGCCAGCAGCTTGCAGGGTAGCACAGATACGCAGTATTTT
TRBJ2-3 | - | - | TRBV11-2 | CASSPFSTDTQYF | TGTGCCAGCAGCCCCTTTAGCACAGATACGCAGTATTTT
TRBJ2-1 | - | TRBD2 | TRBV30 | CAGQREPRGNEQFF | TGTGCCGGCCAGCGGGAGCCCCGGGGGAATGAGCAGTTCTTC
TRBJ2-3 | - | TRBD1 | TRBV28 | CASRAGTGQFGDTQYF | TGTGCCAGCAGAGCAGGGACAGGGCAATTCGGCGATACGCAGTATTTT
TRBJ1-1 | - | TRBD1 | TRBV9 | CASSGQGYTEAFF | TGTGCCAGCAGTGGACAGGGGTACACTGAAGCTTTCTTT
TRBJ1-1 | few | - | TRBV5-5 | CASSLALGRNTEAFF | TGTGCCAGCAGCTTGGCCCTTGGGAGGAACACTGAAGCTTTCTTT
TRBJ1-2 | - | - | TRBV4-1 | CASSQEAGGRYYGYTF | TGCGCCAGCAGCCAAGAGGCGGGCGGTCGATACTATGGCTACACCTTC
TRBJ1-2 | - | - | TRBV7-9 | CASSPRGDHGYTF | TGTGCCAGCAGCCCCCGGGGGGATCATGGCTACACCTTC
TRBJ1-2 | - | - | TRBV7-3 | CASSLIGGSLFWYGYTF | TGTGCCAGCAGCCTCATAGGCGGTAGTTTATTTTGGTATGGCTACACCTTC
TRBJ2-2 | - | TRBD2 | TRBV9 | CASSVGTSRHTGELFF | TGTGCCAGCAGCGTAGGGACTAGCCGACACACCGGGGAGCTGTTTTTT
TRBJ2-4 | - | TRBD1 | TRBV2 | CASSTRDRGENIQYF | TGTGCCAGCAGTACCCGGGACAGGGGAGAGAACATTCAGTACTTC
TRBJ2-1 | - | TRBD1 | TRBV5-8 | CASSRPGQGYNEQFF | TGTGCCAGCAGCCGACCGGGACAGGGCTACAATGAGCAGTTCTTC
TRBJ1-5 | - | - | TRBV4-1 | CASSQDETSPQPQHF | TGCGCCAGCAGCCAAGATGAAACCAGTCCTCAGCCCCAGCATTTT
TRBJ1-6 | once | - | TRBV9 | CASSVGIPGRGPLHF | TGTGCCAGCAGCGTAGGTATTCCGGGAAGAGGACCCCTCCACTTT
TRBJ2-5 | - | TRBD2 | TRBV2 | CASRSRGRAGETQYF | TGTGCCAGCAGATCTCGGGGGAGGGCCGGCGAGACCCAGTACTTC
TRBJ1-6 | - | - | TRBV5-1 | CASSVDSRNSPLHF | TGCGCCAGCAGCGTGGACAGTCGGAATTCACCCCTCCACTTT
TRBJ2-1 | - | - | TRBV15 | CATSRSPTGIDNEQFF | TGTGCCACCAGCAGGTCCCCAACCGGGATTGACAATGAGCAGTTCTTC
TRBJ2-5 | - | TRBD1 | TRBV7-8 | CASSLGDRLAETQYF | TGTGCCAGCAGCTTAGGGGACAGGTTGGCGGAGACCCAGTACTTC
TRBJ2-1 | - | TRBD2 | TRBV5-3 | CKPGGLRNEQFF | TGTAAGCCGGGAGGGCTACGGAATGAGCAGTTCTTC
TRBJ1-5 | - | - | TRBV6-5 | CASSLQGYQPQHF | TGTGCCAGCAGTTTACAGGGCTATCAGCCCCAGCATTTT
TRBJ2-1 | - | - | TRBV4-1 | CASSQGSGVGNEQFF | TGCGCCAGCAGCCAAGGGTCAGGGGTCGGGAATGAGCAGTTCTTC
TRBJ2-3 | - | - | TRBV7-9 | CASSFTDLTDTQYF | TGTGCCAGCAGCTTTACAGACCTCACAGATACGCAGTATTTT
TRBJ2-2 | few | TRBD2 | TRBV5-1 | CASSPGTSSNTGELFF | TGCGCCAGCAGCCCCGGGACTAGCTCGAACACCGGGGAGCTGTTTTTT
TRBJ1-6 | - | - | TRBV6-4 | CASSEGTYNSPLHF | TGTGCCAGCAGCGAGGGAACCTATAATTCACCCCTCCACTTT
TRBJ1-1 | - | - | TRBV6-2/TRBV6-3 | CASSTGPPNTEAFF | TGTGCCAGCAGCACAGGCCCCCCGAATACTGAAGCTTTCTTT
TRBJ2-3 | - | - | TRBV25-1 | CASSEFTGKTTDTQYF | TGTGCCAGCAGTGAATTTACAGGGAAGACTACAGATACGCAGTATTTT
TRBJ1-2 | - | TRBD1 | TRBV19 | CASSRGTGSDYGYTF | TGTGCCAGTAGTAGGGGGACAGGGTCTGACTATGGCTACACCTTC
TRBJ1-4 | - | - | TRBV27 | CASSPGVKLFF | TGTGCCAGCAGTCCGGGGGTAAAACTGTTTTTT
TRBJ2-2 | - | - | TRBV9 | CASSVVEGLTGELFF | TGTGCCAGCAGCGTAGTGGAGGGTTTAACCGGGGAGCTGTTTTTT
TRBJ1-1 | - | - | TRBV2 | CASSDWGRGNTEAFF | TGTGCCAGCAGTGATTGGGGCAGGGGGAACACTGAAGCTTTCTTT
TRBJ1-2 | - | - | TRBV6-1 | CASSDFITQTARVAGYTF | TGTGCCAGCAGTGATTTCATCACTCAAACAGCACGAGTCGCCGGCTACACCTTC
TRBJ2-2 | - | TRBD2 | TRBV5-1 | CASSPGTNPGELFF | TGCGCCAGCAGCCCAGGGACTAACCCCGGGGAGCTGTTTTTT
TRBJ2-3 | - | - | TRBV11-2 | CASSLGGLPGTDTQYF | TGTGCCAGCAGCTTAGGGGGACTCCCAGGCACAGATACGCAGTATTTT
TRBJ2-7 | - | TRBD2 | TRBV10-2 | CASSSSGGDEQYF | TGCGCCAGCAGTTCGAGCGGGGGGGACGAGCAGTACTTC
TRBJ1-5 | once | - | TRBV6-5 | CASSYRQYSNQPQHF | TGTGCCAGCAGTTACCGACAGTATAGCAATCAGCCCCAGCATTTT
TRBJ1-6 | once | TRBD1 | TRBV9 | CASSDDRAVGSLHF | TGTGCCAGCAGCGATGACAGGGCAGTAGGTTCCCTCCACTTT
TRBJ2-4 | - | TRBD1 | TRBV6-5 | CASTESRGNIQYF | TGTGCCAGCACCGAATCCAGGGGGAACATTCAGTACTTC
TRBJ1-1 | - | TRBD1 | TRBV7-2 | CASSLTGRLNTEAFF | TGTGCCAGCAGTTTGACAGGGCGCCTGAACACTGAAGCTTTCTTT
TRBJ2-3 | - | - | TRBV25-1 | CASSEFRATDTQYF | TGTGCCAGCAGTGAATTCAGGGCTACAGATACGCAGTATTTT
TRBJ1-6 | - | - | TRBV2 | CASSGQGKASPLHF | TGTGCCAGCAGTGGGCAGGGGAAGGCTTCACCCCTCCACTTT
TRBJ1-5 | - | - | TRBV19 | CASSGEGQPQHF | TGTGCCAGTAGTGGGGAGGGGCAGCCCCAGCATTTT
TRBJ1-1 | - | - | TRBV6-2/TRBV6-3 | CASSRSEVTEAFF | TGTGCCAGCAGCCGCTCTGAGGTCACTGAAGCTTTCTTT
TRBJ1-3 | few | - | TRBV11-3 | CASSLGGTKAGNTIYF | TGTGCCAGCAGCTTAGGCGGGACGAAGGCTGGAAACACCATATATTTT